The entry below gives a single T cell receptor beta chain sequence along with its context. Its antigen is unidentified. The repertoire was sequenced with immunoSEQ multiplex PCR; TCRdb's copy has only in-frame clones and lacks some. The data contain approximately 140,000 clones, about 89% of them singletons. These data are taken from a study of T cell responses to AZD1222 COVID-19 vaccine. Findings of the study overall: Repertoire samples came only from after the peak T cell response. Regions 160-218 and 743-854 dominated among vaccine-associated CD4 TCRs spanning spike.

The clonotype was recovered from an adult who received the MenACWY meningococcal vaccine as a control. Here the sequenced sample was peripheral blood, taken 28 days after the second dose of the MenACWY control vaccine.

CDR3 amino acids: CASRTAGGSNQPQHF. The CDR3 DNA reads as TGTGCCAGCAGAACCGCTGGGGGTAGCAATCAGCCCCAGCATTTT. This chain joins TRBV27 and TRBJ1-5, with D perhaps TRBD1 (5 bases). Trimming took off 6 bases at V and 0 bases at J, with 12 bases between the two ends. The CDR3 sequence is 15 residues long. Per the germline V gene, CDR1 is MNHEY and CDR2 is SMNVEV (reference sequence).